These 15 T cell receptor beta chains were all obtained from the same sample, sequenced in a study of T cell repertoires in cytomegalovirus infection. TCRdb reprocessed the reads with MiXCR, giving one entry per CDR3 protein. The sample carries fewer than 300,000 distinct CDR3 sequences, under 30% recorded once. The sequenced material came from PBMCs. The origin of the receptors is a human donor in good health (CMV status not recorded). Some clones in this sample may be carry-over from other donors' samples.

A few counts support this clonotype. The chain couples TRBV7-2 to TRBJ1-2, with a possible D match to TRBD1 (5 bases). The germline V gene encodes CDR1 SGHTA and CDR2 FQGNSA. The V and J ends lost 1 base and 6 bases respectively, with 9 bases between them. The CDR3 covers 13 residues. The chain's CDR3 is CASSLVTEDGYTF. The CDR3 region has the DNA TGTGCCAGCAGCTTAGTGACAGAAGATGGCTACACCTTC.

The chain combines TRBV12-3 or TRBV12-4 with TRBJ2-2; the D gene could be TRBD1 or TRBD2 (5 bases each). V lost 5 bases and J lost 7, with 8 bases in between. This CDR3 has 12 amino acids. This chain's CDR3 is CASSRDDGELFF. CDR3 in DNA: TGTGCCAGCAGTCGGGACGACGGGGAGCTGTTTTTT.

The chain joins TRBV5-1 to TRBJ2-5; 8 bases map to TRBD2. Germline V gene data show CDR1 as SGHRS and CDR2 as YFSETQ. V shed 1 base, J shed 2 bases, and the junction held 7 bases outside the gene matches. The CDR3 sequence is 16 residues long. The CDR3 sequence is CASSLTGTSDQETQYF. The CDR3, as DNA: TGCGCCAGCAGCTTGACCGGGACTAGTGATCAAGAGACCCAGTACTTC.

This chain uses TRBV29-1 with TRBJ2-7, with 7 nucleotides matching TRBD1. Germline values: CDR1 SQVTM, CDR2 ANQGSEA. The CDR3 length is 11 residues. With V trimmed by 6 bases and J by 6 bases, 5 bases remained unmatched. The DNA of the CDR3 is TGCAGCGTCGCCGGGACAGCCGAGCAGTACTTC. Translated: CSVAGTAEQYF.

This chain connects TRBV5-1 to TRBJ2-5; D is uncertain. Germline CDR1 SGHRS, CDR2 YFSETQ. This CDR3 has 12 residues. V gave up 0 bases and J gave up 6 bases, with 6 bases separating them. CDR3 loop: CASSLESKTQYF. The CDR3 DNA sequence: TGCGCCAGCAGCTTGGAGTCGAAGACCCAGTACTTC.

This clonotype has just a few counts. The J gene is TRBJ1-5, the V gene TRBV14; D is possibly TRBD1 (6 bases). Germline values: CDR1 SGHDN, CDR2 FVKESK. V was trimmed by 3 bases and J by 4 bases, leaving 7 bases between them. The CDR3 spans 13 residues. The CDR3 region has the DNA TGTGCCAGCAGCCAGACAGGAAATCAGCCCCAGCATTTT. Its protein product is CASSQTGNQPQHF.

This clonotype was seen at least ten times. The J gene is TRBJ2-5, the V gene TRBV7-2; D ambiguous. The CDR3 has 13 amino acids. Germline CDR1 SGHTA, CDR2 FQGNSA. V was clipped by 0 bases and J by 5 bases, with 7 bases between them. The CDR3 nucleotides read TGTGCCAGCAGCTTAGCGTTCGGGGAGACCCAGTACTTC. It yields the protein CASSLAFGETQYF.

The chain carries TRBV28 and TRBJ2-3; 9 bases fit TRBD1. The CDR3 spans 14 residues. Germline CDR1 reads MDHEN; CDR2 reads SYDVKM. The trim removed 10 bases at V and 5 bases at J, leaving 10 bases unmatched. CDR3 in amino acids: CATKTGGGVDTQYF. In nucleotides, the CDR3 is TGTGCCACAAAAACAGGGGGCGGGGTAGATACGCAGTATTTT.

This clonotype was counted a few times. V usage is TRBV29-1 and J usage is TRBJ1-1, with TRBD1 as a possible D gene (5 bases). The germline V gene encodes CDR1 SQVTM and CDR2 ANQGSEA. Trimming cost V 7 bases and J 7 bases, with 13 bases left between them. The CDR3 contains 11 residues. DNA of the CDR3: TGCAGCGCCCGAAGTACAGGTGAAGCTTTCTTT. Protein: CSARSTGEAFF.

The chain combines TRBV20-1 with TRBJ1-6; a weak D match, TRBD1 (5 bases). This CDR3 spans 15 amino acids. Per germline, CDR1 DFQATT and CDR2 SNEGSKA (reference sequence). V gave up 2 bases and J gave up 6 bases, with 14 bases separating them. The CDR3 sequence: CSARSPGRTNSPLHF. The DNA for the CDR3 is TGCAGTGCTAGATCGCCGGGACGGACTAATTCACCCCTCCACTTT.

The V gene is TRBV5-1, the J gene TRBJ2-3; the match to TRBD2 covers 10 bases. The CDR3 covers 15 residues. Germline CDR1 and CDR2: SGHRS and YFSETQ. The V segment lost 3 bases and the J segment 2 bases; nucleotides outside the gene matches: 3. The CDR3: CASSWSGRDTDTQYF. As DNA, the CDR3 is TGCGCCAGCAGCTGGAGCGGGAGGGACACAGATACGCAGTATTTT. The full variable domain, its missing parts supplied by reference TRBV5-1 and TRBJ2-3, is KAGVTQTPRYLIKTRGQQVTLSCSPISGHRSVSWYQQTPGQGLQFLFEYFSETQRNKGNFPGRFSGRQFSNSRSEMNVSTLELGDSALYLCASSWSGRDTDTQYFGPGTRLTVL.

This clonotype was seen a few times. The chain recombines TRBV20-1 with TRBJ2-7; D gene uncertain. Per the germline V gene, CDR1 is DFQATT and CDR2 is SNEGSKA (reference sequence). The CDR3 loop spans 12 amino acids. V was pared by 2 bases and J by 2 bases, with 7 bases between. The CDR3 reads CSARLPPYEQYF. CDR3 nucleotides: TGCAGTGCTAGATTACCTCCCTACGAGCAGTACTTC.

The chain has TRBV7-2 and TRBJ1-4; TRBD1 matches 8 bases. Germline CDR1 SGHTA, CDR2 FQGNSA. V was pared by 1 base and J by 3 bases, with 1 base of the junction left unmatched. The CDR3 consists of 15 residues. DNA for the CDR3: TGTGCCAGCAGCTTAGAGGGACAGGCTAATGAAAAACTGTTTTTT. Amino acids: CASSLEGQANEKLFF.

The CDR3 loop is CASSLRSPSKVGELFF. In DNA, the CDR3 is TGTGCCAGCAGCTTACGGAGCCCAAGTAAAGTCGGGGAGCTGTTTTTT. The V and J genes are TRBV7-9 and TRBJ2-2, with D unresolved. V dropped 2 bases and J dropped 7 bases, with 17 bases sitting between them. The length of the CDR3 is 16 residues. Germline CDR1 reads SEHNR; CDR2 reads FQNEAQ (reference sequence).

A word on this clonotype: This may be a read error: a much more frequent sequence differs by one nucleotide. This sequence joins TRBV7-2 and TRBJ2-1; D not resolved. CDR1 SGHTA and CDR2 FQGNSA come from the germline V gene. CDR3 length: 15 amino acids. The CDR3 reads CASSLEWLDSNEQLF. DNA of the CDR3: TGTGCCAGCAGCTTAGAATGGTTAGACTCAAATGAGCAGCTCTTC.